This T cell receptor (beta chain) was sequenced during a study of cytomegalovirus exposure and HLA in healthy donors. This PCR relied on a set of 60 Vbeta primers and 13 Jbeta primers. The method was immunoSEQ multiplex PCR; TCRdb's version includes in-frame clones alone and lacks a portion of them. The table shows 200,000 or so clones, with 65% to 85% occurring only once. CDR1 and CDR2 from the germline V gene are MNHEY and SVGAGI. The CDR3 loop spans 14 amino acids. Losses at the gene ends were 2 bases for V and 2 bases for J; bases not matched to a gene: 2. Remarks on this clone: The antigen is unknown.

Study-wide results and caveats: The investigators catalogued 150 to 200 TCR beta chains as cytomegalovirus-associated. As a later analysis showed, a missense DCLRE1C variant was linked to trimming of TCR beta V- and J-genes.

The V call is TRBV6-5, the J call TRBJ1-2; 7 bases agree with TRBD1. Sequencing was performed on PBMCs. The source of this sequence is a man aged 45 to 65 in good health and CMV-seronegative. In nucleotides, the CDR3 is TGTGCCAGCAGTTACCGGGACAGAAACTATGGCTACACCTTC. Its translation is CASSYRDRNYGYTF.